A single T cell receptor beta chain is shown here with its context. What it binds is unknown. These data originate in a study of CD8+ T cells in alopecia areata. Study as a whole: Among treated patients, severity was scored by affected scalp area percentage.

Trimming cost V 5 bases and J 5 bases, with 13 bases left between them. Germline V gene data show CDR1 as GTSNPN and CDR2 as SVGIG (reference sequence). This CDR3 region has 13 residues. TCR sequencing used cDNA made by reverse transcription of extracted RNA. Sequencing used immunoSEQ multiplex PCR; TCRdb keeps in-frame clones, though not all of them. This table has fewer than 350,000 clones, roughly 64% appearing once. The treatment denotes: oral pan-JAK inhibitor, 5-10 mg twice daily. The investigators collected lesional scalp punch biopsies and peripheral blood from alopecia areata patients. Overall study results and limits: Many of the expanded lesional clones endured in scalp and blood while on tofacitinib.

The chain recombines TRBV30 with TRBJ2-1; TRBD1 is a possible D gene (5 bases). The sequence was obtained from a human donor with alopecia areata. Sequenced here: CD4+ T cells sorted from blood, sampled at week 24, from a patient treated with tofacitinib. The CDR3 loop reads CAWAQGSNNEQFF. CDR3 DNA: TGTGCCTGGGCTCAGGGTAGTAACAATGAGCAGTTCTTC. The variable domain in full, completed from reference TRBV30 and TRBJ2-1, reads SQTIHQWPATLVQPVGSPLSLECTVEGTSNPNLYWYRQAAGRGLQLLFYSVGIGQISSEVPQNLSASRPQDRQFILSSKKLLLSDSGFYLCAWAQGSNNEQFFGPGTRLTVL.